This TCR delta chain was profiled in a study of γδ T cells in repeated Plasmodium falciparum infection. Study summary: Over about 640 days, donors received four mosquito-bite P. falciparum NF54 infections.

This clone appeared many times. No antigen is known for it. Study findings and constraints: Vdelta2-negative gammadelta repertoires, largely Vdelta1+, seemingly showed infection-driven waves of new clonal selection.

The V segment lost 3 bases and the J segment 8 bases; nucleotides outside the gene matches: 20. The germline V gene encodes CDR1 GEAIGNYY and CDR2 EKD. CDR3 length: 19 amino acids. TRG and TRD sequences were obtained from every sorted gammadelta sample. TCRdb re-called the multiplex PCR reads using CATT. The table includes 80,000 to 95,000 delta-chain clones, approximately 1.4% detected once. Bulk repertoires came from Vgamma9/Vdelta2+ or Vdelta2-negative gammadelta T cells flow-sorted from PBMC. This sequence was found in a pool of human donors (malaria-infected and uninfected, not separated). The rearrangement joins TRDV2 to TRDJ1; TRDD3 matches at 13 bases. Sequenced: gamma-delta T cells from blood. CDR3 nucleotides: TGTGCCTGTGACTCAGTACTGGGGGATACGCTCGCTAGAAAGGAGAAACTCATCTTT. Translated: CACDSVLGDTLARKEKLIF.